This T cell receptor (beta chain) was captured in a study of PD-L1 blockade in urothelial cancer. The repertoire was sequenced with immunoSEQ multiplex PCR; TCRdb's copy has only in-frame clones and lacks some. Of 48,000 or so clones listed, around nine tenths are singletons. Time point of the sample: pretreatment peripheral blood. Pretreatment sampling and on-treatment sampling together yielded between 1 and 8 samples for each patient. Trimming cost V 3 bases and J 4 bases; bases outside gene matches: 8. The CDR3 sequence is 15 residues long. In germline, CDR1 is SGHTA, CDR2 FQGTGA. A single count supports this clone.

Sequencing was performed on PBMCs, taken around atezolizumab (anti-PD-L1) treatment. The sequence was obtained from a woman in her fifties or sixties with urothelial cancer. This sequence joins TRBV7-3 and TRBJ2-5; 7 nucleotides match TRBD1. The CDR3: CASSFTRQGIETQYF. The CDR3 DNA is TGTGCCAGCAGCTTTACCCGACAGGGAATAGAGACCCAGTACTTC.